The rows below give T cell receptor beta chains drawn from one sample of a study of cytomegalovirus exposure and HLA in healthy donors. Assay: immunoSEQ multiplex PCR; the TCRdb copy retains only in-frame clones and omits some. The sample includes more than 95,000 clones, around 15% of them seen just once. Specimen: PBMCs. Every receptor here comes from a female donor in good health and CMV-seronegative. CDR3s include the opening cysteine and the closing phenylalanine or tryptophan. The D gene is left open where the match is weak. Some rows have no size entry. The others give once, few or many, or a class for an expanded clone.

few	TRBV9	TRBD2	TRBJ2-3	TGTGCCAGCAGCGTAGCAGATAGCGGGAGGATCACAGATACGCAGTATTTT	CASSVADSGRITDTQYF
-	TRBV2	-	TRBJ2-2	TGTGCCAGCACTCACGGATCCGGGGATTCGGGGGAGCTGTTTTTT	CASTHGSGDSGELFF
few	TRBV7-8	-	TRBJ2-7	TGTGCCAGCAGCTTAGAATTTAACGAGCAGTACTTC	CASSLEFNEQYF
-	TRBV19	TRBD1	TRBJ1-1	TGTGCCAGTAGTTCCGACAGGGGAGGGCTGAACACTGAAGCTTTCTTT	CASSSDRGGLNTEAFF
-	TRBV4-3	TRBD1	TRBJ1-1	TGCGCCAGCAGCCAACATGGGACAGGGATAGGAACTGAAGCTTTCTTT	CASSQHGTGIGTEAFF
-	TRBV29-1	TRBD1	TRBJ2-3	TGCAGCGTTGAAACCACAGGGGTAGATACGCAGTATTTT	CSVETTGVDTQYF
few	TRBV20-1	-	TRBJ2-3	TGCAGCCGGACAGCCACAGATACGCAGTATTTT	CSRTATDTQYF
few	TRBV5-1	-	TRBJ1-4	TGCGCCAGCAGCTTGGAAGCTTCGGGCTGGGACGGGGGGAAACGTACTAATGAAAAACTGTTTTTT	CASSLEASGWDGGKRTNEKLFF
-	TRBV12-5	-	TRBJ2-7	TGTGCTAGTGGTTTGGTGTCAGGGGAGTCCTACGAGCAGTACTTC	CASGLVSGESYEQYF
-	TRBV18	-	TRBJ1-2	TGTGCCAGCTCACCGGTGAGGGAAGGCTACACCTTC	CASSPVREGYTF
few	TRBV2	-	TRBJ1-5	TGTGCCAGCAGTGAGGGGCCTTATGAGCCCCAGCATTTT	CASSEGPYEPQHF
few	TRBV7-6	-	TRBJ1-1	TGTGCCAGCAGCTCGGGACACGAGGCTTTCTTT	CASSSGHEAFF